The 20 T cell receptor beta chains given below trace back to one sample, sequenced in a study of T cells in Graves' hyperthyroidism and ophthalmopathy. Regions amplified from RNA transcripts were the TCR beta CDR3 regions. HTBI primers were the set used in a first-round RT-PCR of the TCR CDR3. One entry per CDR3 protein, called by TCRdb with MiXCR from the multiplex PCR reads. The sample lists about 610,000 distinct CDR3 sequences; roughly 15% were seen once. The material sequenced was blood. These receptors were obtained from a woman aged 35 to 49 with Graves' ophthalmopathy.

This clonotype was detected many times. The CDR3 DNA reads as TGTGCCAGCAGTTCCCCGGACAGGGGGTCCTACGAGCAGTACTTC. Amino acid sequence: CASSSPDRGSYEQYF. V is TRBV6-5 and J is TRBJ2-7, with TRBD1 identical over 10 bases. CDR1 is MNHEY, CDR2 SVGAGI, per germline. The J segment lost 1 base and the V segment lost 4 bases, leaving 4 bases of the junction unmatched. CDR3 length: 15 residues.

This clonotype was picked up many times. The V gene is TRBV6-5, the J gene TRBJ2-5; D possibly corresponds to TRBD2 (5 bases). In germline, CDR1 is MNHEY, CDR2 SVGAGI. Trimming stripped 6 bases from V and 7 bases from J, with 15 bases between. CDR3 length equals 13 residues. CDR3 nucleotide sequence: TGTGCCAGCAGGGCTAGTGGGAGTGGGACCCAGTACTTC. Translation gives CASRASGSGTQYF.

The CDR3 region is CASSNLAGGYNEQFF. The CDR3 DNA sequence: TGTGCCAGCAGCAACCTAGCGGGAGGCTACAATGAGCAGTTCTTC. This sequence joins TRBV11-2 and TRBJ2-1; 11 bases align to TRBD2. Looked up from germline, CDR1 is SGHAT and CDR2 is FQNNGV. V lost 5 bases to trimming and J lost 3 bases; unmatched junction nucleotides: 3. The CDR3 length is 15 residues.

Worth noting for this clonotype: A junction end diverges from the germline sequence, so it may reflect a read error. J is TRBJ1-2 and V is TRBV4-2, with TRBD1 matching over 8 bases. The germline CDR1 and CDR2 sequences are LGHNA and YNFKEQ. This CDR3 comprises 16 residues. The CDR3 DNA reads as TGTGTCAGCAGCCAAGATGGGACAGGAGCGAGCTATGGCTACACCTTC. The encoded protein is CVSSQDGTGASYGYTF.

This clonotype has a count of ten or more. The chain joins TRBV28 to TRBJ2-7, with 14 positions matching TRBD2. V shed 4 bases and J 12 bases; nucleotides not matched to a gene: 8. The CDR3 has 14 residues. CDR1 MDHEN and CDR2 SYDVKM come from the germline V gene. The CDR3, as DNA: TGTGCCAGCAGTTGGGGACTAGCGGGAGCGACGTGGTACTTC. This sequence encodes CASSWGLAGATWYF.

In this sample, this clonotype turned up many times. V is TRBV24-1 and J is TRBJ2-2, with 12 bases matching TRBD2. V gave up 1 base and J gave up 5 bases; unmatched junction bases: 7. Germline V gene sequence: CDR1 KGHDR, CDR2 SFDVKD. This CDR3 contains 18 residues. CDR3 DNA sequence: TGTGCCACCAGTGATTTCCCCACTAGCGGGAGGTCTACCGGGGAGCTGTTTTTT. Translated, it gives CATSDFPTSGRSTGELFF.

The chain links TRBV3-1 to TRBJ2-7, with D perhaps being TRBD1 or TRBD2 (5 bases each). Germline CDR1 is LGHDT and CDR2 is YNNKEL (reference sequence). The CDR3 runs to 15 residues. V was shortened by 1 base and J by 0 bases, with 10 bases between the two germline ends. CDR3 DNA: TGTGCCAGCAGCCAAGTTTGGGGGACCTCCTACGAGCAGTACTTC. It yields the protein CASSQVWGTSYEQYF.

This clonotype showed up many times. This chain joins TRBV6-1 and TRBJ2-7; D is undetermined. Trimming shortened V by 4 bases and J by 2 bases, and 6 bases separated the two germline ends. This CDR3 has 12 residues. Germline-derived CDR1 and CDR2 are MNHNS and SASEGT. CDR3 nucleotide sequence: TGTGCCAGCAGTGGGTACACCTACGAGCAGTACTTC. As protein: CASSGYTYEQYF.

The chain uses TRBV7-2 and TRBJ2-7; 7 nucleotides agree with TRBD1. J lost 7 bases, V lost 3 bases, and 6 bases had no gene match. The germline V gene encodes CDR1 SGHTA and CDR2 FQGNSA. CDR3 length: 13 residues. In DNA, the CDR3 is TGTGCCAGCAGCTTTTACGGGACAGTTGAGCAGTACTTC. Translated, it gives CASSFYGTVEQYF.

V and J are TRBV12-3 or TRBV12-4 and TRBJ2-7; D is perhaps TRBD2 (7 bases). The CDR3 totals 16 residues. The V end lost 5 bases, the J end lost 2 bases, and 19 bases lay between the germline ends. The CDR3 reads CASSLEGGGWPYEQYF. In DNA, the CDR3 is TGTGCCAGCAGTCTCGAGGGGGGGGGGTGGCCCTACGAGCAGTACTTC.

This clonotype was counted many times. This rearrangement joins TRBV11-1 to TRBJ1-1; D not resolved. Trimming shortened V by 5 bases and J by 1 base, and 14 bases separated the two germline ends. CDR3 length: 15 residues. CDR1 is SGHAT, CDR2 FQDESV, per germline (reference sequence). CDR3 nucleotide sequence: TGTGCCAGCAGCCGCTCGCAGCCGGGGAACACTGAAGCTTTCTTT. It encodes CASSRSQPGNTEAFF.

The chain joins TRBV28 to TRBJ2-2, with TRBD2 matching 14 bases. Germline values: CDR1 MDHEN, CDR2 SYDVKM. The V and J ends lost 2 bases and 4 bases, in that order; junction bases with no gene match: 3. The CDR3 loop spans 17 amino acids. The DNA of the CDR3 is TGTGCCAGCAGTTTAGGGGGACTAGCGGGAGTCACCGGGGAGCTGTTTTTT. This translates into CASSLGGLAGVTGELFF.

This clonotype was seen many times. The chain couples TRBV11-1 to TRBJ1-3, with D perhaps matching TRBD1 (6 bases). Germline CDR1 and CDR2: SGHAT and FQDESV (reference sequence). V shed 1 base and J shed 8 bases, with 21 bases lying between them. The CDR3 is 17 amino acids. CDR3 in DNA: TGTGCCAGCAGCTTAGGTTGGTTACGGGACACCCGAGACACCATATATTTT. This translates into CASSLGWLRDTRDTIYF.

This clonotype was detected ten times or more. The genes are TRBV11-2 and TRBJ2-3; 8 bases are shared with TRBD2. V gave up 3 bases and J gave up 6 bases; unmatched junction bases: 14. The CDR3 extends over 17 amino acids. Germline lookup yields CDR1 SGHAT and CDR2 FQNNGV. The DNA for the CDR3 is TGTGCCAGCAGCTTCCCCTTTCGGACGGGAGGGACCGATACGCAGTATTTT. This sequence encodes CASSFPFRTGGTDTQYF.

The sample holds a few counts of this clonotype. The chain has TRBV27 and TRBJ2-7, with TRBD2 matching 7 bases. The CDR3 is made up of 13 amino acids. Germline V gives CDR1 MNHEY, CDR2 SMNVEV (reference sequence). V was pared by 8 bases and J by 3 bases, with 7 bases of the junction left unmatched. In DNA, the CDR3 is TGTGCCAGCCGGACTAGTCTAAACTACGAGCAGTACTTC. It codes for CASRTSLNYEQYF.

This clonotype showed up many times. This chain links TRBV30 with TRBJ1-2; D remains unclear. CDR1 and CDR2 from the germline V gene are GTSNPN and SVGIG (reference sequence). V lost 0 bases and J lost 6, with 11 bases in between. The CDR3 spans 13 residues. The CDR3 nucleotides read TGTGCCTGGAGTGTACTAGGGCAGAATGGCTACACCTTC. This encodes CAWSVLGQNGYTF.

This clonotype showed up many times. The chain combines TRBV27 with TRBJ1-1; D gene ambiguous. Germline V gives CDR1 MNHEY, CDR2 SMNVEV (reference sequence). The CDR3 totals 14 residues. Trimming cost V 5 bases and J 6 bases, with 16 bases left between them. CDR3 sequence reads: CASSPDPHGAEAFF. The CDR3, as DNA: TGTGCCAGCAGTCCGGATCCCCATGGGGCTGAAGCTTTCTTT.

The sample holds many counts of this clonotype. The rearrangement joins TRBV29-1 to TRBJ2-2; D gene unclear. Trimming took 8 bases from V and 1 from J, leaving 14 bases between them. CDR3 length equals 14 residues. Per germline, CDR1 SQVTM and CDR2 ANQGSEA. The DNA of the CDR3 is TGCAGCCCTGGTAGGGATGAGAACACCGGGGAGCTGTTTTTT. This codes for CSPGRDENTGELFF.

This clonotype was recorded at least ten times. This chain connects TRBV12-3 or TRBV12-4 to TRBJ2-6, with TRBD2 as a possible D gene (6 bases). This CDR3 is built from 16 residues. Trimming pared 10 bases from V and 2 bases from J, leaving 18 bases between. CDR3 region: CATGGLTRPGANVLTF. The CDR3 DNA follows: TGTGCCACCGGGGGATTGACCAGACCTGGGGCCAACGTCCTGACTTTC.

The chain uses TRBV9 and TRBJ2-5, with TRBD1 matching over 7 bases. With V trimmed by 2 bases and J by 2 bases, 3 bases remained unmatched. CDR1 and CDR2 from the germline V gene are SGDLS and YYNGEE. CDR3 length: 14 amino acids. The CDR3 coding sequence is TGTGCCAGCAGCGTGGGACAGCTTCAAGAGACCCAGTACTTC. Translation gives CASSVGQLQETQYF.